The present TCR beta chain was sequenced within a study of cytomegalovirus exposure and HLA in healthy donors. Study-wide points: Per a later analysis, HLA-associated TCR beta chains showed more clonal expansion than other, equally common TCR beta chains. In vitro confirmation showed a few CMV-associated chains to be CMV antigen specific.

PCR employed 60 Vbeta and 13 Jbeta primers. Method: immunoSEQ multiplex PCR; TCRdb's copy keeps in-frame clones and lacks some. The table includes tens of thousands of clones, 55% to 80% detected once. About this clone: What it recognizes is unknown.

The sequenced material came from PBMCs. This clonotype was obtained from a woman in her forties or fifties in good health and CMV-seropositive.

CDR3: CASSVSRGWDEQYF. The CDR3, as DNA: TGTGCCAGCAGTGTCTCTCGAGGTTGGGACGAGCAGTACTTC. The chain is built from TRBV6-1 and TRBJ2-7; D not certain. The CDR3 consists of 14 residues. Germline lookup yields CDR1 MNHNS and CDR2 SASEGT. Trimming removed 4 bases at V and 5 bases at J, with 15 bases between.